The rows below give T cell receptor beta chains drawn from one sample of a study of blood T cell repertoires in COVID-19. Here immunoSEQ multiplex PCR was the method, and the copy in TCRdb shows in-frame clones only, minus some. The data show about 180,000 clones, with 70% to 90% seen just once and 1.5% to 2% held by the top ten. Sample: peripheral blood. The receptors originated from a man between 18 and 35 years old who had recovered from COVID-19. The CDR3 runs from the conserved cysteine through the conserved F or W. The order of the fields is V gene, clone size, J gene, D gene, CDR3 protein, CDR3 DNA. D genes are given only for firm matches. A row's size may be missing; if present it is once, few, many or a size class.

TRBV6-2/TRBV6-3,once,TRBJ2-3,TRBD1,CASSYGTGGTDTQYF,TGTGCCAGCAGTTACGGGACAGGGGGAACAGATACGCAGTATTTT
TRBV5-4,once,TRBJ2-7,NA,CASGPGLSYEQYF,TGTGCCAGCGGGCCGGGACTTTCCTACGAGCAGTACTTC
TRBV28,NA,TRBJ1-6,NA,CASSLGTSLPLHF,TGTGCCAGCAGTTTAGGGACATCGCTACCCCTCCACTTT
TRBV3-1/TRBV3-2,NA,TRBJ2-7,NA,CASSQFAATYEQYF,TGTGCCAGCAGCCAATTCGCGGCTACCTACGAGCAGTACTTC
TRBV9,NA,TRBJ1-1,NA,CASSAEGGLKSTEAFF,TGTGCCAGCAGCGCCGAGGGAGGGCTAAAGAGCACTGAAGCTTTCTTT
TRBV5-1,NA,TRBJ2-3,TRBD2,CASSSGLAGPLWGADTQYF,TGCGCCAGCAGCTCCGGACTAGCGGGGCCTTTGTGGGGGGCAGATACGCAGTATTTT
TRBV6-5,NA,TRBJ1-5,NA,CASLYRQNQPQHF,TGTGCCAGCTTATACAGACAAAATCAGCCCCAGCATTTT
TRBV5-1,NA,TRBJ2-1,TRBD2,CASSSGGSGSGYNEQFF,TGCGCCAGCAGCTCCGGGGGGTCGGGTAGCGGGTACAATGAGCAGTTCTTC
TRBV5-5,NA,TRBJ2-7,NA,CASSSYREIDEQYF,TGTGCCAGCAGCTCGTACAGGGAAATTGACGAGCAGTACTTC
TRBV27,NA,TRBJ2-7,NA,CASSLGQGISYEQYF,TGTGCCAGCAGTTTAGGGCAGGGGATTTCCTACGAGCAGTACTTC
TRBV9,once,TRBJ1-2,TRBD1,CASSSEDRGTGYTF,TGTGCCAGCAGCTCAGAGGACAGGGGAACTGGCTACACCTTC
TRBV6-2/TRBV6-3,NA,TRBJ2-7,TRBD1,CASSYPSTGRSYEQYF,TGTGCCAGCAGTTACCCCTCGACAGGGCGTTCCTACGAGCAGTACTTC
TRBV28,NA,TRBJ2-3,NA,CASSLVGQGGDTQYF,TGTGCCAGCAGTTTAGTTGGCCAGGGAGGCGATACGCAGTATTTT
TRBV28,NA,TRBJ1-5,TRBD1,CASSLFGTGTGPNQPQHF,TGTGCCAGCAGTTTATTCGGAACCGGGACAGGTCCTAATCAGCCCCAGCATTTT
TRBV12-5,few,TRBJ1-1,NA,CASGLHGLTEAFF,TGTGCTAGTGGTTTGCACGGGTTAACTGAAGCTTTCTTT